Each of the 10 T cell receptor beta chains below was sequenced from the same sample in a study of blood T cell repertoires in COVID-19. This table comes from immunoSEQ multiplex PCR, and its TCRdb copy is limited to in-frame clones, with some not included. The sample lists 98,000 or so clones; around 90% were seen once. Sequencing input: peripheral blood. These receptors were collected from a human donor in a cohort sampled during active COVID-19.

The chain uses TRBV7-2 and TRBJ2-1, with 13 bases fitting TRBD2. Germline assignment: CDR1 SGHTA and CDR2 FQGNSA. CDR3 size: 15 residues. J lost 7 bases, V lost 8 bases, and 8 bases had no gene match. CDR3 in DNA: TGTGCCAGCGCCCGACTAGCGGGGGGTTCGAATGAGCAGTTCTTC. Translation: CASARLAGGSNEQFF.

The V call is TRBV9, the J call TRBJ2-1; 13 nucleotides agree with TRBD2. The germline CDR1 and CDR2 sequences are SGDLS and YYNGEE. Trimming at V came to 2 bases and at J to 4 bases, leaving 9 bases not matched to a gene. The CDR3 length is 18 residues. CDR3 region: CASSVQAGTSGVYNEQFF. CDR3 nucleotides: TGTGCCAGCAGCGTGCAGGCCGGGACTAGCGGGGTATACAATGAGCAGTTCTTC. The variable domain in full, completed from reference TRBV9 and TRBJ2-1, reads DSGVTQTPKHLITATGQRVTLRCSPRSGDLSVYWYQQSLDQGLQFLIQYYNGEERAKGNILERFSAQQFPDLHSELNLSSLELGDSALYFCASSVQAGTSGVYNEQFFGPGTRLTVL.

This sequence joins TRBV10-3 and TRBJ2-7; possible D gene TRBD1, 6 bases. V lost 6 bases and J 6 bases, leaving 9 bases between the germline ends. This CDR3 has 11 amino acids. In germline, CDR1 is ENHRY, CDR2 SYGVKD. The CDR3 bases are TGTGCCATCAGACAGGGTGGCGAGCAGTACTTC. Translating it yields CAIRQGGEQYF.

A few counts support this clone. The chain recombines TRBV10-3 with TRBJ1-1, with D perhaps TRBD1 (5 bases). This CDR3 contains 14 residues. V was shortened by 8 bases and J by 5 bases, with 18 bases between the two germline ends. Germline V gene lookup returns CDR1 ENHRY and CDR2 SYGVKD. The CDR3 nucleotides are TGTGCCATCCTGGGGGGTAGGGGAGGTACTGAAGCTTTCTTT. This gives the protein CAILGGRGGTEAFF.

The chain's CDR3 is CASSPLTGRNQPQHF. The CDR3 nucleotides are TGTGCCAGCTCCCCTCTGACAGGGCGCAATCAGCCCCAGCATTTT. J is TRBJ1-5 and V is TRBV18; 7 bases agree with TRBD1. The CDR3 is 15 residues long. Per the germline V gene, CDR1 is KGHSH and CDR2 is LQKENI. V dropped 6 bases and J dropped 2; count of bases not matched to a gene: 7.

CDR3 coding DNA: TGTGCCAGCTCACCAGAGGACAGGTCGAACACTGAAGCTTTCTTT. Protein: CASSPEDRSNTEAFF. The chain has TRBV18 and TRBJ1-1, with 7 bases that match TRBD1. The CDR3 contains 15 residues. CDR1 KGHSH and CDR2 LQKENI come from the germline V gene. J gave up 1 base and V 2 bases, and 4 bases lay outside the gene matches. The whole variable domain, remainder taken from reference TRBV18 and TRBJ1-1, is NAGVMQNPRHLVRRRGQEARLRCSPMKGHSHVYWYRQLPEEGLKFMVYLQKENIIDESGMPKERFSAEFPKEGPSILRIQQVVRGDSAAYFCASSPEDRSNTEAFFGQGTRLTVV.

The chain carries TRBV9 and TRBJ2-3; TRBD1 agrees at 8 bases. Germline-derived CDR1 and CDR2 are SGDLS and YYNGEE. CDR3 length: 16 amino acids. Trimming cost V 2 bases and J 4 bases; bases outside gene matches: 9. This CDR3 reads CASSVSGGSGADTQYF. DNA of the CDR3: TGTGCCAGCAGCGTGTCAGGGGGCTCGGGGGCAGATACGCAGTATTTT.

V is TRBV24-1 and J is TRBJ1-1; no definite D call. With 3 bases removed from V and 5 bases from J, the gap between germline ends came to 15 bases. CDR3 length: 15 amino acids. Germline CDR1 is KGHDR and CDR2 is SFDVKD. In nucleotides, the CDR3 is TGTGCCACCAGTGATCCATCCTCCGGGGAAACTGAAGCTTTCTTT. This encodes CATSDPSSGETEAFF.

This clone was detected many times. This rearrangement joins TRBV10-3 to TRBJ2-1, with D tentatively TRBD2 (7 bases). CDR1 ENHRY and CDR2 SYGVKD come from the germline V gene. CDR3 length: 15 amino acids. The ends were cut back, 4 bases at V and 5 bases at J, with 15 bases in the middle. CDR3 coding DNA: TGTGCCATCAGTGGGACTAGGGGGGTCCACAATGAGCAGTTCTTC. This encodes CAISGTRGVHNEQFF.

The chain links TRBV6-1 to TRBJ1-2; TRBD1 is a possible D gene (6 bases). The ends were cut back, 1 base at V and 4 bases at J, with 16 bases in the middle. Germline CDR1 MNHNS, CDR2 SASEGT. CDR3 size: 16 residues. In DNA, the CDR3 is TGTGCCAGCAGTGAAGATTACAGGGTAGGAGGCTATGGCTACACCTTC. Amino acids: CASSEDYRVGGYGYTF.